This TCR beta chain was found in a study of shared clonotypes between healthy human individuals. Study results and limitations: Clonotypes shared by all four sorted-subset donors had higher generation probabilities than non-shared clonotypes. Researchers found naive subsets generally carried larger estimated richness than memory subsets.

A note on this clone: Its specificity is not known.

The table came from immunoSEQ multiplex PCR; TCRdb's copy has only in-frame clones and leaves some out. The sample carries about 990,000 clones, approximately 80% recorded once. The length of the CDR3 is 13 residues. Per the germline V gene, CDR1 is SGHVS and CDR2 is FNYEAQ. V was pared by 7 bases and J by 1 base, with 7 bases between. This TCR was recovered from a man between 18 and 35 years old in good health. Some clones in this sample may be carry-over from other donors' samples. The sample comprised memory CD4+ T cells from PBMCs. Subset indicated: CD45RA-negative fraction. V is TRBV7-6 and J is TRBJ2-2, with D unresolved. DNA for the CDR3: TGTGCCAGCAACAAACTGAACACCGGGGAGCTGTTTTTT. Translation gives CASNKLNTGELFF. Full variable domain (rest looked up from reference TRBV7-6 and TRBJ2-2): GAGVSQSPRYKVTKRGQDVALRCDPISGHVSLYWYRQALGQGPEFLTYFNYEAQQDKSGLPNDRFSAERPEGSISTLTIQRTEQRDSAMYRCASNKLNTGELFFGEGSRLTVL.